Each of the 5 T cell receptor beta chains below was sequenced from the same sample in a study of PD-L1 blockade in urothelial cancer. Specified time point: peripheral blood 6 weeks after treatment start. The assay was immunoSEQ multiplex PCR, and TCRdb's table has in-frame clones only and misses some. The data show more than 90,000 clones, approximately 87% seen once. The material sequenced was PBMCs, taken around atezolizumab (anti-PD-L1) treatment. These receptors were taken from an older man with urothelial cancer.

V is TRBV5-1 and J is TRBJ2-7; TRBD1 matches 10 bases. V trimming: 4 bases; J trimming: 2 bases; junction bases outside the gene matches: 3. This CDR3 is built from 14 residues. Germline CDR1 reads SGHRS; CDR2 reads YFSETQ. The CDR3 sequence is CASSPGTGAYEQYF. The CDR3 DNA sequence: TGCGCCAGCAGCCCCGGGACAGGGGCCTACGAGCAGTACTTC.

The genes are TRBV6-1 and TRBJ1-4; 7 bases line up with TRBD1. Losses at the gene ends were 6 bases for V and 7 bases for J; bases not matched to a gene: 8. The germline V gene encodes CDR1 MNHNS and CDR2 SASEGT. The CDR3 contains 14 residues. The CDR3 here is CASREQPGGEKLFF. CDR3 DNA sequence: TGTGCCAGCAGGGAACAGCCAGGGGGTGAAAAACTGTTTTTT.

V gene TRBV5-4 combines with J gene TRBJ2-3; no clear D gene. Trimming pared 1 base from V and 0 bases from J, leaving 6 bases between. The CDR3 runs to 14 residues. The germline V gene encodes CDR1 SGHNT and CDR2 YYREEE (reference sequence). The DNA for the CDR3 is TGTGCCAGCAGCTTGCGTACTAGCACAGATACGCAGTATTTT. Encoded protein: CASSLRTSTDTQYF.

This clone was detected a few times. V usage is TRBV30 and J usage is TRBJ1-1, with D possibly matching TRBD1 (6 bases). V was shortened by 7 bases and J by 5 bases, with 17 bases between the two germline ends. CDR3 length: 13 amino acids. Germline-derived CDR1 and CDR2 are GTSNPN and SVGIG (reference sequence). CDR3: CALDGRGSTEAFF. In DNA, the CDR3 is TGTGCCTTGGACGGGAGGGGGAGTACTGAAGCTTTCTTT.

CDR3 sequence (DNA): TGTGCCAGCAGCTGGGAGGCAGTGAACTATGGCTACACCTTC. It is translated as CASSWEAVNYGYTF. This chain connects TRBV5-5 to TRBJ1-2; D remains ambiguous. The CDR3 runs to 14 residues. Trimming left V 3 bases short and J 2 bases short, with 11 bases between. Germline V gene data show CDR1 as SGHKS and CDR2 as YYEKEE (reference sequence).